This section outlines one T cell receptor (beta chain) sequence together with its context. The data are from a study of blood T cell repertoires in COVID-19. Background on the study: Collection of acute and convalescent COVID-19 samples took place in the United States, Italy and Spain. Nucleic acid was either cDNA or gDNA, and it came from T cells, B-cell-depleted T cells, or PBMCs.

Per the original methods: The assay estimated nucleated cells by amplifying reference gene primers. Some clones are missing from TCRdb's copy, which holds only in-frame ones; the method was immunoSEQ multiplex PCR. V and J calls and clone size are those listed in that table; D and trimming were worked out from the DNA. This sample has about 75,000 clones; around nine tenths occur once, and the top ten carry roughly a fifth. Between the trimmed V and J ends, which lost 4 bases and 1 base, there was a span of 16 bases. Germline CDR1 LGHDT, CDR2 YNNKEL (reference sequence). This CDR3 region has 16 residues.

The origin of this receptor is a human donor in a cohort sampled during active COVID-19. The gene calls are TRBV3-1 (or the pseudogene TRBV3-2) and TRBJ2-5; D might be TRBD2 (6 bases). Sequencing used peripheral blood. CDR3 nucleotides: TGTGCCAGCAGCCCCAACTGGGGCGGGGCCCAAGAGACCCAGTACTTC. This gives the protein CASSPNWGGAQETQYF.